This T cell receptor (beta chain) was sequenced in a study of T cell responses to AZD1222 COVID-19 vaccine. Clones were read by immunoSEQ multiplex PCR, and TCRdb kept only the in-frame ones, dropping some. Of 240,000 or so clones listed, just over 90% were seen once; the top ten hold approximately 0.52%. The germline gives CDR1 MDHEN, CDR2 SYDVKM. Trimming removed 2 bases at V and 15 bases at J, with 16 bases between. The CDR3 is 13 amino acids. The specimen comprised peripheral blood, sampled on day 0 of AZD1222 vaccination. This clonotype was sampled from an adult in good health. The V call is TRBV28, the J call TRBJ1-4; tentatively, D is TRBD1 (5 bases). The CDR3 sequence: CASSLTGRGELFF. CDR3 DNA: TGTGCCAGCAGTTTAACAGGCCGGGGGGAGTTGTTTTTT.